These 20 T cell receptor beta chains were all obtained from the same sample, sequenced in a study of blood T cell repertoires in COVID-19. Using immunoSEQ multiplex PCR, the repertoire was profiled, and TCRdb retains in-frame clones only, with some absent. Of around 70,000 clones detected, 85% to 90% appear once; the ten largest clones hold 4.1%. The sequenced sample was peripheral blood. These receptors were taken from a man between 45 and 60 years old with acute or convalescent COVID-19.

The rearrangement links TRBV7-6 to TRBJ2-7, with 7 positions matching TRBD1. The ends lost 5 bases at V and 0 bases at J; junction bases unmatched: 7. Germline CDR1 and CDR2: SGHVS and FNYEAQ. The CDR3 is 15 amino acids. The CDR3 spells CASSLSRGSSYEQYF. CDR3 nucleotides: TGTGCCAGCAGCCTAAGCAGGGGGAGCTCCTACGAGCAGTACTTC.

This chain uses TRBV6-5 with TRBJ1-1; maybe TRBD1 (6 bases). This CDR3 contains 14 residues. The germline V gene has CDR1 MNHEY and CDR2 SVGAGI. V lost 7 bases and J 2 bases, leaving 14 bases between the germline ends. This CDR3 is CASTMGAENTEAFF. The CDR3 DNA follows: TGTGCCAGCACCATGGGGGCAGAAAACACTGAAGCTTTCTTT.

The DNA for the CDR3 is TGTGCCACCAGTGAAACCGGGACAGGGGCTCTGGGTGAGGGCTACACCTTC. It translates to CATSETGTGALGEGYTF. The chain links TRBV24-1 to TRBJ1-2, with 10 nucleotides matching TRBD1. The CDR3 runs 17 residues. V shed 4 bases and J 8 bases; nucleotides not matched to a gene: 15. The V gene's germline CDR1 is KGHDR and CDR2 SFDVKD.

The table lists this clone with a few counts. J is TRBJ2-1 and V is TRBV13; TRBD2 matches at 10 bases. V shed 5 bases and J 4 bases; nucleotides not matched to a gene: 8. CDR3 size: 16 residues. Germline V gives CDR1 PRHDT, CDR2 FYEKMQ (reference sequence). The CDR3 sequence is CASSHLSSGRYNEQFF. The DNA of the CDR3 is TGTGCCAGCAGCCACCTATCTAGCGGGAGATACAATGAGCAGTTCTTC.

This clone has only one observation. This chain connects TRBV18 to TRBJ1-2; 9 bases match TRBD1. The CDR3 extends over 14 amino acids. The germline CDR1 and CDR2 sequences are KGHSH and LQKENI. V was clipped by 6 bases and J by 2 bases; unmatched bases: 4. The DNA for the CDR3 is TGTGCCAGCTCGCCGGGACAGGGCAACTATGGCTACACCTTC. This translates into CASSPGQGNYGYTF.

CDR3: CSVAQGRNQPQHF. The DNA of the CDR3 is TGCAGCGTGGCACAGGGGCGGAATCAGCCCCAGCATTTT. The gene calls are TRBV29-1 and TRBJ1-5; TRBD1 matches at 7 bases. V was pared by 6 bases and J by 4 bases, with 6 bases of the junction left unmatched. In germline, CDR1 is SQVTM, CDR2 ANQGSEA. The CDR3 length is 13 residues.

V gene TRBV19 combines with J gene TRBJ1-1; D is undetermined. The CDR3 has 14 amino acids. The germline V and J ends were trimmed by 3 bases and 0 bases, with 8 bases remaining between them. The V gene's germline CDR1 is LNHDA and CDR2 SQIVND (reference sequence). The CDR3 region is CASSIRYVNTEAFF. In DNA, the CDR3 is TGTGCCAGTAGTATTCGGTATGTGAACACTGAAGCTTTCTTT. The entire variable domain, with the rest obtained from reference TRBV19 and TRBJ1-1, is as follows: DGGITQSPKYLFRKEGQNVTLSCEQNLNHDAMYWYRQDPGQGLRLIYYSQIVNDFQKGDIAEGYSVSREKKESFPLTVTSAQKNPTAFYLCASSIRYVNTEAFFGQGTRLTVV.

V gene TRBV7-8 combines with J gene TRBJ2-7, with D maybe TRBD2 (6 bases). The CDR3 length is 15 residues. V gave up 5 bases and J gave up 3 bases, with 17 bases separating them. CDR1 and CDR2 from the germline V gene are SGHVS and FQNEAQ. CDR3 loop: CASSPPGGGIYEQYF. The CDR3, as DNA: TGTGCCAGCAGCCCGCCTGGGGGAGGAATCTACGAGCAGTACTTC.

The V gene is TRBV7-8, the J gene TRBJ1-5; no reliable D call. The germline CDR1 and CDR2 sequences are SGHVS and FQNEAQ. V was trimmed by 5 bases and J by 6 bases, leaving 14 bases between them. The CDR3 contains 14 residues. As DNA, the CDR3 is TGTGCCAGCAGCACCGGGAGGGAAATTCAGCCCCAGCATTTT. This translates into CASSTGREIQPQHF.

V and J are TRBV19 and TRBJ1-2, with TRBD1 as a possible D gene (6 bases). This CDR3 region has 15 residues. The V and J ends lost 1 base and 0 bases respectively, with 9 bases between them. Germline V gene data show CDR1 as LNHDA and CDR2 as SQIVND (reference sequence). Here the CDR3 reads CASSIAGTPNYGYTF. For the CDR3, the DNA is TGTGCCAGTAGTATAGCCGGGACACCTAACTATGGCTACACCTTC.

DNA for the CDR3: TGTGCCAGCAGTTTATGGGACAGGTCCTACGAGCAGTACTTC. Translating gives CASSLWDRSYEQYF. The rearrangement links TRBV28 to TRBJ2-7; TRBD1 aligns across 7 bases. The V segment lost 0 bases and the J segment 1 base; nucleotides outside the gene matches: 0. This CDR3 is built from 14 residues. Per the germline V gene, CDR1 is MDHEN and CDR2 is SYDVKM.

This sequence joins TRBV29-1 and TRBJ1-1, with 8 nucleotides matching TRBD1. The germline V gene has CDR1 SQVTM and CDR2 ANQGSEA. The V and J ends lost 4 bases and 5 bases, in that order; junction bases with no gene match: 6. This CDR3 is 13 amino acids long. The CDR3 DNA follows: TGCAGCGTTGGGACAGGGTGGTGGACTGAAGCTTTCTTT. This translates into CSVGTGWWTEAFF.

In the case of this clone: Other DNA variants within this sample encode the same CDR3. The CDR3 nucleotides are TGTGCCAGCAGCTTACAGGGGAGGGACTACGAGCAGTACTTC. Amino acids: CASSLQGRDYEQYF. V and J are TRBV7-3 and TRBJ2-7; D might be TRBD2 (7 bases). The V and J ends lost 2 bases and 3 bases respectively, with 11 bases between them. The CDR3 length is 14 residues. Germline-derived CDR1 and CDR2 are SGHTA and FQGTGA.

The rearrangement uses TRBV19 and TRBJ1-1; 7 bases fit TRBD1. V shed 6 bases and J 1 base; nucleotides not matched to a gene: 8. CDR1 is LNHDA and CDR2 is SQIVND in the germline V gene (reference sequence). This CDR3 is built from 15 residues. CDR3 sequence: CASSGRGFQNTEAFF. The CDR3 coding sequence is TGTGCCAGTAGCGGCAGGGGGTTTCAGAACACTGAAGCTTTCTTT.

This clone was found once. This sequence joins TRBV11-2 and TRBJ1-1; D unclear. CDR1 is SGHAT and CDR2 is FQNNGV in the germline V gene. Trimming shortened V by 5 bases and J by 4 bases, and 11 bases separated the two germline ends. This CDR3 spans 13 amino acids. CDR3 residues: CASSLQEGTEAFF. The CDR3 DNA reads as TGTGCCAGCAGCCTGCAGGAGGGCACTGAAGCTTTCTTT.

The genes are TRBV6-5 and TRBJ1-4, with D hard to call. Per germline, CDR1 MNHEY and CDR2 SVGAGI. This CDR3 spans 10 amino acids. The V gene lost 6 bases and the J gene lost 6 bases, with 2 bases spanning the gap. CDR3 DNA sequence: TGTGCCAGCAGCGATGAAAAACTGTTTTTT. This encodes CASSDEKLFF.

V usage is TRBV9 and J usage is TRBJ2-3; 14 positions agree with TRBD2. The J segment lost 4 bases and the V segment lost 3 bases, leaving 7 bases of the junction unmatched. This CDR3 has 17 amino acids. Germline V lookup: CDR1 SGDLS, CDR2 YYNGEE. In nucleotides, the CDR3 is TGTGCCAGCAGCGGTCGACTAGCGGGAGGGAGCCCAGATACGCAGTATTTT. The encoded protein is CASSGRLAGGSPDTQYF.

The J gene is TRBJ1-1, the V gene TRBV27, with a weak D call TRBD1 (6 bases). The germline V and J ends were trimmed by 0 bases and 10 bases, with 12 bases remaining between them. This CDR3 comprises 13 residues. Germline V gene sequence: CDR1 MNHEY, CDR2 SMNVEV (reference sequence). Here the CDR3 DNA reads TGTGCCAGCAGTTTATCGGGCTCAGGGGCAGCTTTCTTT. As protein: CASSLSGSGAAFF.

This chain's CDR3 is CASSLSAGKWETQYF. The CDR3 nucleotides are TGTGCCAGCAGCCTGTCGGCGGGAAAGTGGGAGACCCAGTACTTC. The chain carries TRBV7-3 and TRBJ2-5; TRBD2 is a possible D gene (6 bases). The CDR3 extends over 15 amino acids. V was shortened by 5 bases and J by 5 bases, with 18 bases between the two germline ends. The germline gives CDR1 SGHTA, CDR2 FQGTGA. Full variable domain (rest looked up from reference TRBV7-3 and TRBJ2-5): GAGVSQTPSNKVTEKGKYVELRCDPISGHTALYWYRQSLGQGPEFLIYFQGTGAADDSGLPNDRFFAVRPEGSVSTLKIQRTERGDSAVYLCASSLSAGKWETQYFGPGTRLLVL.

The genes are TRBV11-3 and TRBJ2-7; a weak D match, TRBD1 (5 bases). The V gene's germline CDR1 is SGHNT and CDR2 YENEEA. V lost 5 bases, J lost 0 bases, and 14 bases lay in between. CDR3 size: 15 residues. CDR3: CASSQMGLGSYEQYF. CDR3 coding DNA: TGTGCCAGCAGCCAGATGGGGCTGGGCTCCTACGAGCAGTACTTC.